These 26 T cell receptor beta chains share one sample of origin, sequenced in a study of T-cell reconstitution after alpha-beta-depleted transplantation in children. Preparation of the TCRbeta library involved a method that used unique molecular identifiers. TCRdb passed the PCR reads through MiXCR, listing each CDR3 protein once. The data hold 40,000 to 60,000 distinct CDR3 sequences, with around 8.8% observed a single time. Sequencing used PBMCs, mostly from graft donor cells, obtained 60 days after TCRalphabeta/CD19-depleted stem cell transplant. The receptors were sampled from a male patient aged 2 to 9 who had a stem cell transplant for chronic granulomatous disease, so the T cells may come from the graft donor.

This clonotype was picked up many times. The rearrangement joins TRBV5-1 to TRBJ2-3; TRBD2 matches at 11 bases. The length of the CDR3 is 16 residues. V shed 0 bases, J shed 2 bases, and the junction held 2 bases outside the gene matches. Germline assignment: CDR1 SGHRS and CDR2 YFSETQ. The CDR3 here is CASSLGLAGTTDTQYF. CDR3 DNA sequence: TGCGCCAGCAGCTTGGGACTAGCGGGGACCACAGATACGCAGTATTTT.

This clonotype was seen ten or more times. V gene TRBV5-4 combines with J gene TRBJ2-1; D is ambiguous. The germline V and J ends were trimmed by 2 bases and 6 bases, with 9 bases remaining between them. CDR3 length equals 13 residues. Germline-derived CDR1 and CDR2 are SGHNT and YYREEE (reference sequence). CDR3 region: CASSLESFNEQFF. DNA of the CDR3: TGTGCCAGCAGCTTAGAATCATTCAATGAGCAGTTCTTC.

This clonotype was counted many times. V gene TRBV29-1 combines with J gene TRBJ2-4, with D perhaps TRBD1 (6 bases). V was pared by 2 bases and J by 10 bases, with 15 bases between. Germline V gives CDR1 SQVTM, CDR2 ANQGSEA. This CDR3 is 13 amino acids long. The CDR3: CSVELDSSRIQYF. DNA of the CDR3: TGCAGCGTTGAACTGGACAGTAGCCGGATTCAGTACTTC.

This clonotype came up many times. The chain carries TRBV9 and TRBJ2-5, with D tentatively TRBD1 (7 bases). With 0 bases removed from V and 4 bases from J, the gap between germline ends came to 16 bases. The CDR3 has 16 amino acids. From germline, CDR1 is SGDLS and CDR2 YYNGEE. The CDR3 sequence is CASSVAQGGLGETQYF. The CDR3 DNA reads as TGTGCCAGCAGCGTAGCCCAGGGGGGATTGGGAGAGACCCAGTACTTC.

This clonotype turned up a few times. V and J are TRBV19 and TRBJ2-2, with a possible D match to TRBD1 (6 bases). Trimming shortened V by 6 bases and J by 6 bases, and 11 bases separated the two germline ends. This CDR3 has 13 residues. From germline, CDR1 is LNHDA and CDR2 SQIVND (reference sequence). This CDR3 is CASRQGSSGELFF. DNA for the CDR3: TGTGCCAGTAGGCAGGGGTCCTCCGGGGAGCTGTTTTTT.

This chain links TRBV5-1 with TRBJ2-5; TRBD2 might be the D (5 bases). This CDR3 spans 12 amino acids. V lost 2 bases to trimming and J lost 5 bases, with 7 bases between them. Germline CDR1 reads SGHRS; CDR2 reads YFSETQ. The CDR3 nucleotides read TGCGCCAGCAGCTTCCCGGGGGAGACCCAGTACTTC. Translating gives CASSFPGETQYF.

Many counts were recorded for this clonotype. The J gene is TRBJ1-3, the V gene TRBV5-1, with unresolved D. Germline V gene data show CDR1 as SGHRS and CDR2 as YFSETQ. Trimming removed 5 bases at V and 0 bases at J, with 9 bases between. CDR3 length: 14 amino acids. The CDR3 is CASRPDPSGNTIYF. The CDR3 DNA sequence: TGCGCCAGCAGACCCGACCCCTCTGGAAACACCATATATTTT.

Ten or more counts support this clonotype. J is TRBJ2-2 and V is TRBV9, with D tentatively TRBD1 (5 bases). The V and J ends lost 0 bases and 6 bases respectively, with 9 bases between them. Germline-derived CDR1 and CDR2 are SGDLS and YYNGEE. CDR3 size: 14 residues. The chain's CDR3 is CASSVGARAGELFF. The CDR3 DNA follows: TGTGCCAGCAGCGTAGGAGCCAGGGCCGGGGAGCTGTTTTTT.

Relative to its sample, this clonotype is large. The J gene is TRBJ2-3, the V gene TRBV6-6, with 9 bases lining up with TRBD1. This CDR3 has 17 residues. V trimming: 5 bases; J trimming: 6 bases; junction bases outside the gene matches: 15. Looked up from germline, CDR1 is MNHNY and CDR2 is SVGAGI (reference sequence). The CDR3 nucleotides read TGTGCCAGCAGTCCCCCCGGGACAGGGTTATCTTGGGATACGCAGTATTTT. Its protein product is CASSPPGTGLSWDTQYF.

This clonotype was seen ten or more times. This sequence joins TRBV7-9 and TRBJ1-2; 9 nucleotides match TRBD1. This CDR3 spans 16 amino acids. J was trimmed by 4 bases and V by 1 base; bases with no gene match: 7. The germline V gene has CDR1 SEHNR and CDR2 FQNEAQ (reference sequence). The chain's CDR3 is CASSLGTGAQVYGYTF. CDR3 bases: TGTGCCAGCAGCTTAGGGACAGGGGCGCAAGTCTATGGCTACACCTTC.

This clonotype was detected many times. V gene TRBV20-1 combines with J gene TRBJ2-3, with 7 bases lining up with TRBD2. CDR1 is DFQATT and CDR2 is SNEGSKA in the germline V gene (reference sequence). The trim removed 5 bases at V and 0 bases at J, leaving 11 bases unmatched. The CDR3 has 16 residues. CDR3 amino acids: CSAGHAREPSTDTQYF. CDR3 DNA sequence: TGCAGTGCTGGACATGCGCGGGAGCCCAGCACAGATACGCAGTATTTT.

The V gene is TRBV20-1, the J gene TRBJ2-7, with D possibly being TRBD2 (6 bases). V gave up 3 bases and J gave up 3 bases, with 18 bases separating them. This CDR3 spans 15 amino acids. Germline V CDR1 and CDR2: DFQATT, SNEGSKA (reference sequence). The CDR3 sequence: CSARASSGLLYEQYF. DNA of the CDR3: TGCAGTGCTAGGGCGAGTAGCGGCCTACTCTACGAGCAGTACTTC.

This chain uses TRBV2 with TRBJ2-7; 7 bases match TRBD2. The CDR3 length is 17 residues. The V and J ends lost 5 bases and 9 bases, in that order; junction bases with no gene match: 22. Germline V gene sequence: CDR1 SNHLY, CDR2 FYNNEI. The CDR3 region is CASSLDRAGTTTRRQYF. The CDR3 region has the DNA TGTGCCAGCAGTTTAGATAGGGCCGGGACTACTACGAGAAGGCAGTACTTC.

The genes are TRBV6-4 and TRBJ1-1; no firm D call. Between the trimmed V and J ends, which lost 4 bases and 5 bases, there was a span of 11 bases. Looked up from germline, CDR1 is MRHNA and CDR2 is SNTAGT. The CDR3 runs 13 residues. The CDR3, as DNA: TGTGCCAGCAGTGGAGCCCTGGGGACTGAAGCTTTCTTT. Protein product: CASSGALGTEAFF.

This clonotype was seen ten or more times. The chain is built from TRBV20-1 and TRBJ2-4; D is possibly TRBD1 (5 bases). In germline, CDR1 is DFQATT, CDR2 SNEGSKA (reference sequence). V dropped 1 base and J dropped 1 base, with 8 bases sitting between them. This CDR3 spans 14 amino acids. As DNA, the CDR3 is TGCAGTGCTAGAGGGGGCCAGGCCAAAAACATTCAGTACTTC. Protein sequence: CSARGGQAKNIQYF.

This clonotype was counted ten times or more. The gene calls are TRBV6-5 and TRBJ2-2; D is undetermined. The CDR3 extends over 14 amino acids. The ends were cut back, 1 base at V and 1 base at J, with 4 bases in the middle. The germline gives CDR1 MNHEY, CDR2 SVGAGI. The CDR3 DNA reads as TGTGCCAGCAGTTACTTACAGAACACCGGGGAGCTGTTTTTT. It specifies CASSYLQNTGELFF.

This clonotype was seen ten or more times. J is TRBJ1-2 and V is TRBV5-1; no firm D call. Per the germline V gene, CDR1 is SGHRS and CDR2 is YFSETQ. The V gene lost 1 base and the J gene lost 0 bases, with 4 bases spanning the gap. The CDR3 has 13 amino acids. CDR3 amino acids: CASSLYPNYGYTF. The CDR3 bases are TGCGCCAGCAGCTTGTACCCTAACTATGGCTACACCTTC.

This clonotype was picked up many times. The V and J genes are TRBV7-6 and TRBJ1-6; the D is unclear. Trimming took 3 bases from V and 7 from J, leaving 4 bases between them. The CDR3 is 12 residues long. Germline CDR1 reads SGHVS; CDR2 reads FNYEAQ. As DNA, the CDR3 is TGTGCCAGCAGCTTCCTCAATTCACCCCTCCACTTT. It specifies CASSFLNSPLHF.

This clonotype was observed a handful of times. This chain joins TRBV2 and TRBJ2-5; the match to TRBD2 covers 7 bases. The CDR3 has 15 amino acids. Germline lookup yields CDR1 SNHLY and CDR2 FYNNEI. Unmatched junction bases numbered 11, after V lost 5 bases and J lost 5 bases. CDR3 sequence reads: CASSYHGRMGETQYF. For the CDR3, the DNA is TGTGCCAGCAGTTACCACGGGAGGATGGGGGAGACCCAGTACTTC.

This clonotype occurred a few times. The chain recombines TRBV19 with TRBJ2-1; 8 bases align to TRBD2. The germline CDR1 and CDR2 sequences are LNHDA and SQIVND (reference sequence). Trimming removed 4 bases from V and 7 bases from J; junction bases left unmatched: 15. The CDR3 is 17 amino acids. The CDR3 is CASSTLGGGRTGNEQFF. CDR3 coding DNA: TGTGCCAGTAGTACGCTCGGGGGCGGGAGGACGGGGAATGAGCAGTTCTTC.

This clonotype was seen at least ten times. The chain is built from TRBV29-1 and TRBJ2-1, with 9 bases that match TRBD2. Germline values: CDR1 SQVTM, CDR2 ANQGSEA. V dropped 6 bases and J dropped 8; count of bases not matched to a gene: 11. CDR3 length equals 14 residues. The CDR3 loop is CSVLTSGTLDEQFF. The CDR3 DNA sequence: TGCAGCGTACTGACTAGCGGTACGCTGGATGAGCAGTTCTTC.

This clonotype has ten or more counts. The V call is TRBV5-6, the J call TRBJ2-3; 11 bases line up with TRBD2. V lost 2 bases to trimming and J lost 3 bases; unmatched junction nucleotides: 2. The V gene's germline CDR1 is SGHDT and CDR2 YYEEEE. This CDR3 contains 15 residues. The CDR3 bases are TGTGCCAGCAGCTTTAGCGGGAGGGCAACAGATACGCAGTATTTT. This translates into CASSFSGRATDTQYF. Full variable domain (missing parts from reference TRBV5-6 and TRBJ2-3): DAGVTQSPTHLIKTRGQQVTLRCSPKSGHDTVSWYQQALGQGPQFIFQYYEEEERQRGNFPDRFSGHQFPNYSSELNVNALLLGDSALYLCASSFSGRATDTQYFGPGTRLTVL.

This clonotype was seen a few times. The chain combines TRBV20-1 with TRBJ2-3; D is uncertain. The germline CDR1 and CDR2 sequences are DFQATT and SNEGSKA (reference sequence). CDR3 length: 15 residues. Trimming removed 0 bases from V and 4 bases from J, with 14 bases in between. CDR3 sequence reads: CSARDTPGISDTQYF. The DNA for the CDR3 is TGCAGTGCTAGAGATACCCCAGGTATCTCAGATACGCAGTATTTT.

This clonotype showed up just a few times. V usage is TRBV12-3 or TRBV12-4 and J usage is TRBJ2-1; no clear D gene. This CDR3 is built from 15 residues. Trimming cost V 6 bases and J 3 bases, with 15 bases left between them. The CDR3 sequence is CASSHGPSGYNEQFF. In nucleotides, the CDR3 is TGTGCCAGCAGCCACGGACCATCGGGCTACAATGAGCAGTTCTTC.

The chain carries TRBV18 and TRBJ1-2; D gene ambiguous. The germline V gene has CDR1 KGHSH and CDR2 LQKENI. Trimming removed 5 bases at V and 2 bases at J, with 3 bases between. CDR3 length: 11 residues. The CDR3 is CASSDNYGYTF. CDR3 DNA: TGTGCCAGCTCAGACAACTATGGCTACACCTTC.

V gene TRBV7-2 combines with J gene TRBJ2-7; 8 bases align to TRBD2. Germline trimming cut 7 bases from V and 4 bases from J; bases unmatched to any gene: 6. The CDR3 covers 13 residues. CDR1 is SGHTA, CDR2 FQGNSA, per germline. The CDR3 nucleotides read TGTGCCAGCACCGGGGGGGGGTATTACGAGCAGTACTTC. Its translation is CASTGGGYYEQYF.